The 28 T cell receptor beta chains below come from one sample, sequenced in a study of response to subunit inactivated influenza vaccine. Each CDR3 protein is one row after TCRdb ran MiXCR on the RT-PCR reads. The table lists 600,000 to 850,000 distinct CDR3 sequences, 14% of them singletons. The material sequenced was PBMCs from blood, taken 14 to 15 days before vaccination. The receptor source for this set is a man between 45 and 60 years old who received an inactivated influenza vaccine.

In its sample, this clonotype was seen a few times. The rearrangement joins TRBV28 to TRBJ2-7; possible D gene TRBD2, 5 bases. The CDR3 length is 18 residues. Trimming pared 8 bases from V and 3 bases from J, leaving 29 bases between. Germline CDR1 MDHEN, CDR2 SYDVKM. The chain's CDR3 is CASGPTIIGEAFNYEQYF. The CDR3 DNA is TGTGCCAGCGGCCCTACTATCATCGGGGAAGCCTTCAACTACGAGCAGTACTTC.

A few counts support this clonotype. This CDR3 reads CASSHRDNPQETQYF. The CDR3 DNA reads as TGCGCCAGCAGCCACCGGGACAATCCCCAGGAGACCCAGTACTTC. This chain joins TRBV4-1 and TRBJ2-5; D might be TRBD1 (6 bases). The CDR3 runs 15 residues. Trimming stripped 3 bases from V and 5 bases from J, with 16 bases between. CDR1 and CDR2 from the germline V gene are MGHRA and YSYEKL.

The chain employs TRBV27 and TRBJ2-3, with 8 positions matching TRBD2. This CDR3 contains 15 residues. V trimming: 2 bases; J trimming: 4 bases; junction bases outside the gene matches: 5. Looked up from germline, CDR1 is MNHEY and CDR2 is SMNVEV (reference sequence). The CDR3 protein is CASSLRGGPADTQYF. DNA for the CDR3: TGTGCCAGCAGTTTACGCGGGGGGCCGGCAGATACGCAGTATTTT.

This clonotype appeared a few times. The rearrangement joins TRBV7-9 to TRBJ2-5; D remains ambiguous. Germline lookup yields CDR1 SEHNR and CDR2 FQNEAQ (reference sequence). V dropped 5 bases and J dropped 5 bases, with 9 bases sitting between them. This CDR3 contains 12 residues. In DNA form, the CDR3 reads TGTGCCAGCAGCACCGTCCTGGAGACCCAGTACTTC. Translation: CASSTVLETQYF.

This clonotype was seen a few times. The chain combines TRBV7-9 with TRBJ2-5; TRBD1 might be the D (5 bases). V lost 7 bases and J lost 3, with 15 bases in between. The germline V gene encodes CDR1 SEHNR and CDR2 FQNEAQ (reference sequence). The CDR3 length is 14 residues. This CDR3 is CASTPDVGEETQYF. As DNA, the CDR3 is TGTGCCAGCACCCCCGACGTAGGGGAAGAGACCCAGTACTTC.

This chain links TRBV7-2 with TRBJ2-2; D gene uncertain. Germline assignment: CDR1 SGHTA and CDR2 FQGNSA. CDR3 length equals 15 residues. The ends were cut back, 1 base at V and 2 bases at J, with 8 bases in the middle. The chain's CDR3 is CASSLVQINTGELFF. The CDR3 DNA reads TGTGCCAGCAGCTTAGTCCAGATAAACACCGGGGAGCTGTTTTTT.

This clonotype was seen only a few times. The V gene is TRBV2, the J gene TRBJ2-2; weak D call: TRBD2 (5 bases). Germline CDR1 reads SNHLY; CDR2 reads FYNNEI. Trimming cost V 7 bases and J 3 bases, with 9 bases left between them. The CDR3 runs 13 residues. The CDR3 spells CASTGIYTGELFF. The CDR3 coding sequence is TGTGCCAGCACCGGGATTTACACCGGGGAGCTGTTTTTT. Looking up the rest from reference TRBV2 and TRBJ2-2 gives the full variable domain: EPEVTQTPSHQVTQMGQEVILRCVPISNHLYFYWYRQILGQKVEFLVSFYNNEISEKSEIFDDQFSVERPDGSNFTLKIRSTKLEDSAMYFCASTGIYTGELFFGEGSRLTVL.

The chain couples TRBV11-2 to TRBJ2-1; TRBD1 agrees at 10 bases. Germline assignment: CDR1 SGHAT and CDR2 FQNNGV. V shed 1 base, J shed 0 bases, and the junction held 9 bases outside the gene matches. The CDR3 sequence is 19 residues long. CDR3 bases: TGTGCCAGCAGCTTAGGGGGACAGGGGTTCTCCAGCTCCTACAATGAGCAGTTCTTC. Translated, it gives CASSLGGQGFSSSYNEQFF.

The chain carries TRBV21-1 and TRBJ2-1; the table's D call TRBD1 went unverified against the DNA. TRBV21-1 is a pseudogene. The CDR3 spans 16 residues. CDR3 residues: CASMKSGDRGNNEQFF. As DNA, the CDR3 is TGTGCCAGCATGAAGTCGGGGGACAGGGGCAACAATGAGCAGTTCTTC.

J is TRBJ2-1 and V is TRBV10-3; TRBD1 agrees at 11 bases. From germline, CDR1 is ENHRY and CDR2 SYGVKD. The junction had 2 bases not matched to a gene; V was cut back by 4 bases and J by 3 bases. This CDR3 is built from 15 residues. Written as DNA, the CDR3 is TGTGCCATCAGTGGAGGGACAGGGGGCTACAATGAGCAGTTCTTC. Translation gives CAISGGTGGYNEQFF.

This clonotype occurred many times. The DNA of the CDR3 is TGTGCCAGCAGTCCCGACGGTTCCTACGAGCAGTACTTC. Amino acids: CASSPDGSYEQYF. The rearrangement uses TRBV6-2 or TRBV6-3 and TRBJ2-7, with D unresolved. CDR1 is MNHEY, CDR2 SVGEGT, per germline. The CDR3 spans 13 residues. V shed 5 bases and J shed 1 base, with 9 bases lying between them.

This clonotype was seen a handful of times. J is TRBJ2-7 and V is TRBV6-2 or TRBV6-3, with 10 bases that match TRBD1. This CDR3 region has 16 residues. V lost 6 bases and J lost 7; bases outside the gene matches: 15. From germline, CDR1 is MNHEY and CDR2 SVGEGT. CDR3 amino acids: CASSLTLGQGNREQYF. The CDR3 DNA is TGTGCCAGCAGCCTAACCCTGGGACAGGGGAATAGGGAGCAGTACTTC.

This clonotype was seen only a few times. CDR3: CASSYQGSRTETQYF. In nucleotides, the CDR3 is TGTGCCAGCAGTTACCAAGGGTCCAGGACGGAGACCCAGTACTTC. J is TRBJ2-5 and V is TRBV6-5; D gene uncertain. Per the germline V gene, CDR1 is MNHEY and CDR2 is SVGAGI. V was cut by 2 bases and J by 5 bases, with 15 bases left in between. The CDR3 has 15 residues.

CDR3 in amino acids: CASSLAEGPVNTQYF. The CDR3 DNA follows: TGTGCCAGCAGCTTGGCGGAAGGCCCCGTGAATACGCAGTATTTT. The chain joins TRBV7-2 to TRBJ2-3; D remains unclear. Germline CDR1 reads SGHTA; CDR2 reads FQGNSA. The CDR3 is made up of 15 amino acids. V was cut by 3 bases and J by 7 bases, with 17 bases left in between.

The rearrangement joins TRBV7-9 to TRBJ1-2; tentative D call: TRBD1 (5 bases). The CDR3 runs to 16 residues. Between the trimmed V and J ends, which lost 4 bases and 5 bases, there was a span of 20 bases. Germline CDR1 and CDR2: SEHNR and FQNEAQ (reference sequence). The CDR3 spells CASSSEAVRVGYGYTF. CDR3 bases: TGTGCCAGCAGCTCCGAGGCCGTCAGGGTAGGGTATGGCTACACCTTC. Together with reference TRBV7-9 and TRBJ1-2, the CDR3 gives the full variable domain: DTGVSQNPRHKITKRGQNVTFRCDPISEHNRLYWYRQTLGQGPEFLTYFQNEAQLEKSRLLSDRFSAERPKGSFSTLEIQRTEQGDSAMYLCASSSEAVRVGYGYTFGSGTRLTVV.

The chain recombines TRBV29-1 with TRBJ2-7; D is unresolved. The CDR3 is 13 amino acids. Looked up from germline, CDR1 is SQVTM and CDR2 is ANQGSEA. V was clipped by 4 bases and J by 6 bases, with 16 bases between them. The CDR3 coding sequence is TGCAGCGTTGTAAGTACCTTAAAGGGCGAGCAGTACTTC. Residues: CSVVSTLKGEQYF.

This clonotype occurred a few times. V and J are TRBV4-1 and TRBJ2-2, with D uncertain. The V end was cut by 3 bases, the J end by 6 bases, with 11 bases between. Germline V gene data show CDR1 as MGHRA and CDR2 as YSYEKL. The CDR3 sequence is 14 residues long. CDR3 nucleotides: TGCGCCAGCAGCCACCGTGTACAGTCCGGGGAGCTGTTTTTT. It codes for CASSHRVQSGELFF.

This clonotype has more than one count but fewer than ten. The chain carries TRBV20-1 and TRBJ2-4; D gene ambiguous. V was pared by 0 bases and J by 2 bases, with 14 bases between. CDR1 DFQATT and CDR2 SNEGSKA come from the germline V gene (reference sequence). The CDR3 is made up of 16 amino acids. CDR3 DNA sequence: TGCAGTGCTAGAGATTTCTGGGGAAGTCCCAAAAACATTCAGTACTTC. Protein sequence: CSARDFWGSPKNIQYF.

This clonotype was counted ten times or more. The genes are TRBV10-3 and TRBJ1-4; no reliable D call. The CDR3 runs 13 residues. V was trimmed by 6 bases and J by 0 bases, leaving 5 bases between them. Germline CDR1 ENHRY, CDR2 SYGVKD. The CDR3, as DNA: TGTGCCATCAGCGAAGCAACTAATGAAAAACTGTTTTTT. Residues: CAISEATNEKLFF.

The chain uses TRBV6-2 or TRBV6-3 and TRBJ2-2; a weak D match, TRBD1 (6 bases). V gave up 5 bases and J gave up 6 bases, with 13 bases separating them. The germline V gene has CDR1 MNHEY and CDR2 SVGEGT. This CDR3 contains 14 residues. The CDR3 coding sequence is TGTGCCAGCAGTAAACAGGGTATCGCCGGGGAGCTGTTTTTT. Its translation is CASSKQGIAGELFF.

This clonotype showed up just a few times. This sequence joins TRBV11-2 and TRBJ2-5, with 9 positions matching TRBD2. CDR1 and CDR2 from the germline V gene are SGHAT and FQNNGV. The CDR3 totals 15 residues. Germline trimming cut 4 bases from V and 3 bases from J; bases unmatched to any gene: 6. The CDR3 DNA reads as TGTGCCAGCAGCTCCGGTTCTAGCGGGGAAGAGACCCAGTACTTC. Protein: CASSSGSSGEETQYF.

This clonotype showed up just a few times. The chain couples TRBV20-1 to TRBJ2-7; 9 bases agree with TRBD2. The CDR3 extends over 14 amino acids. CDR1 is DFQATT, CDR2 SNEGSKA, per germline (reference sequence). V lost 2 bases to trimming and J lost 3 bases; unmatched junction nucleotides: 5. CDR3 DNA sequence: TGCAGTGCTAGATTAGCGGGAGAGCTCTACGAGCAGTACTTC. It encodes CSARLAGELYEQYF.

The chain combines TRBV5-1 with TRBJ1-2; perhaps TRBD1 as D (5 bases). Germline V gives CDR1 SGHRS, CDR2 YFSETQ. The CDR3 totals 14 residues. The V gene lost 4 bases and the J gene lost 7 bases, with 17 bases spanning the gap. CDR3 DNA: TGCGCCAGCAGCCCCGGAGGGGTGGCTGCTGGCTACACCTTC. This codes for CASSPGGVAAGYTF.

The V call is TRBV9, the J call TRBJ2-3; TRBD2 is a possible D gene (7 bases). The CDR3 has 14 residues. V lost 4 bases to trimming and J lost 4 bases, with 13 bases between them. Germline V gives CDR1 SGDLS, CDR2 YYNGEE. CDR3 nucleotide sequence: TGTGCCAGCAGCCCCGGGGGGCTTCCAGATACGCAGTATTTT. Translated: CASSPGGLPDTQYF.

The genes are TRBV29-1 and TRBJ2-6, with TRBD1 matching 7 bases. The germline V gene encodes CDR1 SQVTM and CDR2 ANQGSEA. The CDR3 sequence is 16 residues long. J lost 0 bases, V lost 1 base, and 3 bases had no gene match. Here the CDR3 DNA reads TGCAGCGTTGAAGGGACAGGCTCCTCTGGGGCCAACGTCCTGACTTTC. Encoded protein: CSVEGTGSSGANVLTF.

This clonotype was detected only a few times. This chain uses TRBV4-2 with TRBJ2-3; a possible D gene is TRBD1 (6 bases). Germline V gene data show CDR1 as LGHNA and CDR2 as YNFKEQ. V lost 4 bases to trimming and J lost 2 bases, with 16 bases between them. The CDR3 contains 16 residues. CDR3 DNA: TGTGCCAGCAGCCGAGCACACGGACAGAACACAGATACGCAGTATTTT. The encoded protein is CASSRAHGQNTDTQYF.

This clonotype was picked up many times. The rearrangement joins TRBV7-2 to TRBJ1-5; D gene unclear. This CDR3 has 16 amino acids. Germline CDR1 is SGHTA and CDR2 is FQGNSA. Trimming stripped 1 base from V and 3 bases from J, with 13 bases between. The CDR3 DNA follows: TGTGCCAGCAGCTTAGAATTCGGCAGATACAATCAGCCCCAGCATTTT. This gives the protein CASSLEFGRYNQPQHF.

V gene TRBV4-2 combines with J gene TRBJ1-1; TRBD1 is a possible D gene (5 bases). The germline V gene has CDR1 LGHNA and CDR2 YNFKEQ. Between the trimmed V and J ends, which lost 0 bases and 3 bases, there was a span of 20 bases. The CDR3 spans 18 residues. CDR3 DNA: TGTGCCAGCAGCCAAGAGTCCGGGGATGGCGAGGGGTACACTGAAGCTTTCTTT. Residues: CASSQESGDGEGYTEAFF.